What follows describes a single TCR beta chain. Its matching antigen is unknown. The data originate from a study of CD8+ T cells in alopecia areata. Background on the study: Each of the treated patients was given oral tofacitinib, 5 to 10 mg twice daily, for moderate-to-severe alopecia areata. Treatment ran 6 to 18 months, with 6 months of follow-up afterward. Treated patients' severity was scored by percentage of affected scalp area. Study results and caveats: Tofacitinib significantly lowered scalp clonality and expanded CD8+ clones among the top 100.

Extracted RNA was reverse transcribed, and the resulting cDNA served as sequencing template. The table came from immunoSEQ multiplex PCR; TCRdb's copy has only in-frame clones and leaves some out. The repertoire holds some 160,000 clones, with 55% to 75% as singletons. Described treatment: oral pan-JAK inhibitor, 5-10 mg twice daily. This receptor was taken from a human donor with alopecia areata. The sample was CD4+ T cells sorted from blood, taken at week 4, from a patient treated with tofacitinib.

The CDR3 loop reads CASSVASGRQETQYF. The CDR3 DNA follows: TGTGCCAGCAGCGTAGCTTCGGGCAGACAAGAGACCCAGTACTTC. The chain is built from TRBV9 and TRBJ2-5; D is uncertain. The CDR3 extends over 15 amino acids. Germline V lookup: CDR1 SGDLS, CDR2 YYNGEE. Trimming removed 0 bases at V and 2 bases at J, with 11 bases between. The variable domain in full, completed from reference TRBV9 and TRBJ2-5, reads DSGVTQTPKHLITATGQRVTLRCSPRSGDLSVYWYQQSLDQGLQFLIQYYNGEERAKGNILERFSAQQFPDLHSELNLSSLELGDSALYFCASSVASGRQETQYFGPGTRLLVL.